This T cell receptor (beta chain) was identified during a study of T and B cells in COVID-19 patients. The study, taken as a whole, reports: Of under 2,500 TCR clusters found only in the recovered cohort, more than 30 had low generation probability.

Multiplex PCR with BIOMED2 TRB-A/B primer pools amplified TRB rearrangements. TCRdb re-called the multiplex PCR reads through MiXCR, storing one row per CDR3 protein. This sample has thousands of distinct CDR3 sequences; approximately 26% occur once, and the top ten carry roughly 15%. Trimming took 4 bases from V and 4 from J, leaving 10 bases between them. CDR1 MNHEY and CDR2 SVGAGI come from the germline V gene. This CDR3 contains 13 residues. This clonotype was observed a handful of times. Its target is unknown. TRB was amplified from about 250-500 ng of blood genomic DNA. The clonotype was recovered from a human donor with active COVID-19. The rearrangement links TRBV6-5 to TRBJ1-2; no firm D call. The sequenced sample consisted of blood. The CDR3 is CASSFSSSYGYTF. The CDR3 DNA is TGTGCCAGCAGTTTCTCATCCTCCTATGGCTACACCTTC.